A single sample is the source of the 16 T cell receptor beta chains below, sequenced in a study of shared clonotypes between healthy human individuals. Libraries were prepared by immunoSEQ multiplex PCR; TCRdb keeps only in-frame clonotypes and omits some of them. In the table there are under 2,500,000 clones, around 95% of which are singletons. Sequencing used naive CD4+ T cells sorted from blood. Stated subset: CD45RA+ positively selected. These receptors all come from a man aged 18 to 29 in good health.

This chain links TRBV10-3 with TRBJ1-2; tentatively, D is TRBD1 (6 bases). Per the germline V gene, CDR1 is ENHRY and CDR2 is SYGVKD. The CDR3 contains 13 residues. V lost 10 bases to trimming and J lost 3 bases, with 15 bases between them. CDR3 sequence (DNA): TGTGCCACCCACAGGGCTAAGGACTATGGCTACACCTTC. Amino acid sequence: CATHRAKDYGYTF.

The chain carries TRBV6-5 and TRBJ1-6; D is unclear. The CDR3 has 14 amino acids. Germline V gene lookup returns CDR1 MNHEY and CDR2 SVGAGI. The V and J ends lost 2 bases and 7 bases respectively, with 9 bases between them. Written as DNA, the CDR3 is TGTGCCAGCAGTTACGGGAGTAAGAATTCACCCCTCCACTTT. Amino acids: CASSYGSKNSPLHF.

This rearrangement joins TRBV18 to TRBJ2-2; maybe TRBD1 (6 bases). V gave up 0 bases and J gave up 5 bases, with 13 bases separating them. CDR1 is KGHSH, CDR2 LQKENI, per germline. The CDR3 is 16 amino acids. CDR3 sequence reads: CASSPPGKGVTGELFF. CDR3 sequence (DNA): TGTGCCAGCTCACCACCCGGGAAGGGGGTGACCGGGGAGCTGTTTTTT.

The CDR3 region is CASSPLQENYGYTF. CDR3 sequence (DNA): TGTGCCAGCTCACCCCTACAGGAAAATTATGGCTACACCTTC. The rearrangement joins TRBV18 to TRBJ1-2; possibly TRBD1 for D (5 bases). The CDR3 extends over 14 amino acids. Germline V gives CDR1 KGHSH, CDR2 LQKENI. V was trimmed by 3 bases and J by 5 bases, leaving 13 bases between them.

DNA of the CDR3: TGTGCCATCAAACGGGCAGGGGACACCGGGGAGCTGTTTTTT. Its protein is CAIKRAGDTGELFF. The chain employs TRBV10-3 and TRBJ2-2; TRBD1 is a possible D gene (6 bases). The CDR3 contains 14 residues. V was cut by 7 bases and J by 3 bases, with 12 bases left in between. Germline-derived CDR1 and CDR2 are ENHRY and SYGVKD.

The rearrangement links TRBV5-1 to TRBJ2-7; no definite D call. The CDR3 has 14 amino acids. CDR1 and CDR2 from the germline V gene are SGHRS and YFSETQ. Deletions cut 2 bases from V and 0 bases from J, with 9 bases between. This CDR3 reads CASSLATLSYEQYF. The CDR3 DNA is TGCGCCAGCAGCTTAGCTACCCTCTCCTACGAGCAGTACTTC.

The chain carries TRBV28 and TRBJ2-7; the D gene is possibly TRBD1 (7 bases). This CDR3 contains 15 residues. Germline V gene data show CDR1 as MDHEN and CDR2 as SYDVKM. V gave up 4 bases and J gave up 7 bases, with 20 bases separating them. The CDR3 nucleotides are TGTGCCAGCAGTTGGGGGACAGCCGGAGGGAGGGAGCAGTACTTC. Translating it yields CASSWGTAGGREQYF. Combining the CDR3 with reference TRBV28 and TRBJ2-7 gives the whole variable domain DVKVTQSSRYLVKRTGEKVFLECVQDMDHENMFWYRQDPGLGLRLIYFSYDVKMKEKGDIPEGYSVSREKKERFSLILESASTNQTSMYLCASSWGTAGGREQYFGPGTRLTVT.

This sequence joins TRBV14 and TRBJ1-3, with 11 positions matching TRBD1. The trim removed 2 bases at V and 6 bases at J, leaving 9 bases unmatched. The CDR3 runs 17 residues. The germline gives CDR1 SGHDN, CDR2 FVKESK. The CDR3 loop reads CASSQRFGTGGTNTIYF. As DNA, the CDR3 is TGTGCCAGCAGCCAACGGTTCGGGACAGGGGGTACAAACACCATATATTTT.

This clone was detected once. This chain links TRBV6-1 with TRBJ2-7; weak D call: TRBD2 (6 bases). CDR3 length equals 11 residues. CDR1 MNHNS and CDR2 SASEGT come from the germline V gene. V was cut by 5 bases and J by 6 bases, with 8 bases left in between. For the CDR3, the DNA is TGTGCCAGCAGTTACGGGGGCGAGCAGTACTTC. Protein sequence: CASSYGGEQYF.

The chain employs TRBV6-5 and TRBJ2-7; 7 bases align to TRBD1. The CDR3 has 15 amino acids. V lost 6 bases to trimming and J lost 3 bases; unmatched junction nucleotides: 11. CDR1 and CDR2 from the germline V gene are MNHEY and SVGAGI. CDR3: CASRTRGLGLYEQYF. The CDR3 DNA sequence: TGTGCCAGCAGAACTAGGGGGCTGGGTCTCTACGAGCAGTACTTC.

The J gene is TRBJ2-7, the V gene TRBV6-5, with 7 bases matching TRBD1. CDR1 MNHEY and CDR2 SVGAGI come from the germline V gene. J was trimmed by 3 bases and V by 7 bases; bases with no gene match: 9. The CDR3 is 14 residues long. The CDR3 region has the DNA TGTGCCAGCAACCCTTACAGGGGCGGCTACGAGCAGTACTTC. Translation: CASNPYRGGYEQYF.

The rearrangement links TRBV7-9 to TRBJ2-3; TRBD2 might be the D (5 bases). Deletions cut 5 bases from V and 0 bases from J, with 15 bases between. Germline V gives CDR1 SEHNR, CDR2 FQNEAQ (reference sequence). This CDR3 is 16 amino acids long. The CDR3 loop is CASSPLAGRSTDTQYF. Written as DNA, the CDR3 is TGTGCCAGCAGCCCCCTGGCGGGCCGGAGCACAGATACGCAGTATTTT.

As regards this clone: Other nucleotide sequences in the sample specify the same CDR3. The chain joins TRBV6-6 to TRBJ2-7, with 7 positions matching TRBD2. The trim removed 0 bases at V and 7 bases at J, leaving 3 bases unmatched. The CDR3 has 13 residues. Germline assignment: CDR1 MNHNY and CDR2 SVGAGI (reference sequence). CDR3 nucleotide sequence: TGTGCCAGCAGTTACTCGACGGGGGGAGAGCAGTACTTC. It is translated as CASSYSTGGEQYF.

CDR3: CASSQQRNTIYF. CDR3 sequence (DNA): TGTGCCAGCAGCCAACAGAGAAACACCATATATTTT. The chain employs TRBV14 and TRBJ1-3; D gene uncertain. Trimming pared 2 bases from V and 5 bases from J, leaving 4 bases between. Germline loops: CDR1 SGHDN, CDR2 FVKESK. This CDR3 contains 12 residues.

This clone has only one observation. The V and J genes are TRBV30 and TRBJ2-6; D gene uncertain. Germline V CDR1 and CDR2: GTSNPN, SVGIG (reference sequence). This CDR3 spans 15 amino acids. V lost 0 bases and J 0 bases, leaving 6 bases between the germline ends. CDR3 in DNA: TGTGCCTGGAGTGTTTTAGCCTCTGGGGCCAACGTCCTGACTTTC. This sequence encodes CAWSVLASGANVLTF.

This chain connects TRBV19 to TRBJ1-5; D is uncertain. The CDR3 sequence is 18 residues long. Trimming took off 2 bases at V and 0 bases at J, with 17 bases between the two ends. Germline V gene lookup returns CDR1 LNHDA and CDR2 SQIVND (reference sequence). The CDR3 is CASSIIPAGSYSNQPQHF. CDR3 DNA sequence: TGTGCCAGTAGTATAATCCCGGCGGGAAGTTATAGCAATCAGCCCCAGCATTTT. The full variable domain, completed using reference TRBV19 and TRBJ1-5, is DGGITQSPKYLFRKEGQNVTLSCEQNLNHDAMYWYRQDPGQGLRLIYYSQIVNDFQKGDIAEGYSVSREKKESFPLTVTSAQKNPTAFYLCASSIIPAGSYSNQPQHFGDGTRLSIL.